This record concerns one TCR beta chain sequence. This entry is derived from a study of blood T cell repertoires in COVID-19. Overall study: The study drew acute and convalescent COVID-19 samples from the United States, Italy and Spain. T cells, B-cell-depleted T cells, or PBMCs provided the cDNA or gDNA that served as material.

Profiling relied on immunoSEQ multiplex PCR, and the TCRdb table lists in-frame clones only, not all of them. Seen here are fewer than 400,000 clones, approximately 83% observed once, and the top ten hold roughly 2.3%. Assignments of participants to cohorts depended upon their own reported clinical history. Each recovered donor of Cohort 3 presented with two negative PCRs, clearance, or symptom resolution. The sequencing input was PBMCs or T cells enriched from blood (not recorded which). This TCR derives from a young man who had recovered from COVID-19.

CDR3: CAPTGDCYTF. CDR3 sequence (DNA): TGTGCCCCAACAGGGGATTGCTACACCTTC. The chain joins TRBV3-1 (or the pseudogene TRBV3-2) to TRBJ1-2, with 7 bases matching TRBD1. This CDR3 has 10 amino acids. Germline values: CDR1 LGHDT, CDR2 YNNKEL (reference sequence). V trimming: 11 bases; J trimming: 9 bases; junction bases outside the gene matches: 6.